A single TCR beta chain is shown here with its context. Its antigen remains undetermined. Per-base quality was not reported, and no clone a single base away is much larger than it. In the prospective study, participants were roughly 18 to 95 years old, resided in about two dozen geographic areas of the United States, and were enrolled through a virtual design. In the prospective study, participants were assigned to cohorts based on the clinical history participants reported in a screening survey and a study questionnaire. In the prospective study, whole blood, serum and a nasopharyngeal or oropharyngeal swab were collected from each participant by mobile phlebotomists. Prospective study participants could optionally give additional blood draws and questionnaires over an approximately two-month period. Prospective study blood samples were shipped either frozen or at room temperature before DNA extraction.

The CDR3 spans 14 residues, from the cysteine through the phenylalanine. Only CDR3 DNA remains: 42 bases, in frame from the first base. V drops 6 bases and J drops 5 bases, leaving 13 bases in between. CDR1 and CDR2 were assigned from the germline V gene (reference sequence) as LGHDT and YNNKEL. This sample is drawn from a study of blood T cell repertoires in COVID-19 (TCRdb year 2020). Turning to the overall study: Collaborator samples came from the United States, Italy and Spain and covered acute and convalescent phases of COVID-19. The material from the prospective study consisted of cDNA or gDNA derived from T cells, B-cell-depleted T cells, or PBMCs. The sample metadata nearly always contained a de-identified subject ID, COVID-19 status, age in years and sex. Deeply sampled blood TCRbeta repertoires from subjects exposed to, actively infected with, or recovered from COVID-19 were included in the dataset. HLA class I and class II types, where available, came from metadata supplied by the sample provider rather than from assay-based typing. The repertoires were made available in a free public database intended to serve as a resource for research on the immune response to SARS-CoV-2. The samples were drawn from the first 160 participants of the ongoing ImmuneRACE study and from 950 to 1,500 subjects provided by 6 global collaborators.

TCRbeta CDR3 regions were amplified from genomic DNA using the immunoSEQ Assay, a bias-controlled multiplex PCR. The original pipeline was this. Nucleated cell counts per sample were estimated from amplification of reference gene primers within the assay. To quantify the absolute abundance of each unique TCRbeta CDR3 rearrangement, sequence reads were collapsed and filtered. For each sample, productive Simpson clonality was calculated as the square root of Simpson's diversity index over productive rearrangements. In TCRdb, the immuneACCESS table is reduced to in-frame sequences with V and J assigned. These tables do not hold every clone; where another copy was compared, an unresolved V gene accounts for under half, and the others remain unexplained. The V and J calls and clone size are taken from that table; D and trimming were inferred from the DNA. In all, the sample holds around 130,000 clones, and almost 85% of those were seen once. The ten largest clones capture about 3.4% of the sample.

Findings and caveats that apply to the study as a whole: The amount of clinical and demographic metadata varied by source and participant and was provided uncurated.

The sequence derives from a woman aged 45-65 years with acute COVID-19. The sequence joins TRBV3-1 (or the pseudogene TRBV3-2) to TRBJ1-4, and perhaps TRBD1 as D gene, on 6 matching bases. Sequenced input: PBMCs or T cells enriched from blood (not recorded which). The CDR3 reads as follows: CASSITGYNEKLFF. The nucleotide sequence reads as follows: TGTGCCAGCAGTATAACAGGGTACAATGAAAAACTGTTTTTT.